The T cell receptor (beta chain) under discussion was sequenced for a study of Graves' ophthalmopathy and Graves' hyperthyroidism. Study results and limitations: At around 70% sensitivity and 72% to 75% specificity, the model predicted progression of the ophthalmopathy.

Newly diagnosed hyperthyroidism donors, aged 18 to 65, duration under 2 months. RNA transcripts were the template, and TCR beta CDR3 regions were amplified from them. Second-round multiplex PCR came after a first-round RT-PCR that employed HTBI primers. TCRdb re-analysed the multiplex PCR reads in MiXCR, keeping a single row per CDR3 protein. The sample lists 560,000 or so distinct CDR3 sequences, 35% to 40% seen once, with less than 4.5% in the top ten. This clonotype showed up many times. Its antigen is undetermined. The clonotype comes from an adult man with Graves' hyperthyroidism. The sample consisted of peripheral blood or thyroid tissue (not recorded which).

As DNA, the CDR3 is TGCGCCAGCAGCCAATACAGGAGTGGGGCCAACGTCCTGACTTTC. This encodes CASSQYRSGANVLTF. V is TRBV5-1 and J is TRBJ2-6; perhaps TRBD1 as D (5 bases). In germline, CDR1 is SGHRS, CDR2 YFSETQ. The CDR3 runs to 15 residues. The germline V and J ends were trimmed by 4 bases and 3 bases, with 11 bases remaining between them. Filled out from reference TRBV5-1 and TRBJ2-6, the complete variable domain reads KAGVTQTPRYLIKTRGQQVTLSCSPISGHRSVSWYQQTPGQGLQFLFEYFSETQRNKGNFPGRFSGRQFSNSRSEMNVSTLELGDSALYLCASSQYRSGANVLTFGAGSRLTVL.